Listed below are T cell receptor beta chains from one sample, sequenced in a study of shared clonotypes between healthy human individuals. TCRdb's table, derived via immunoSEQ multiplex PCR, lists solely in-frame clones and lacks some. The table has 550,000 to 750,000 clones, 92% seen once. The sample taken for sequencing was naive CD8+ T cells sorted from blood. The source is a man aged 25 to 40 in good health. Both conserved end residues are part of each CDR3. D genes are given only for firm matches. Only part of the rows carry a size: once, few, many, or a class if the clone is expanded.

j_call: TRBJ2-1
v_call: TRBV4-2
d_call: TRBD2
clone_size: NA
cdr3_aa: CASSQALAGAYNEQFF
cdr3_nt: TGTGCCAGCAGCCAAGCCCTAGCGGGAGCTTACAATGAGCAGTTCTTC

j_call: TRBJ1-2
v_call: TRBV6-1
d_call: NA
clone_size: NA
cdr3_aa: CASSEPGQKTMGYTF
cdr3_nt: TGTGCCAGCAGTGAACCGGGACAAAAGACGATGGGCTACACCTTC

j_call: TRBJ2-7
v_call: TRBV5-1
d_call: NA
clone_size: NA
cdr3_aa: CASILVGNEQYF
cdr3_nt: TGCGCCAGCATTCTGGTAGGGAACGAGCAGTACTTC

j_call: TRBJ2-2
v_call: TRBV19
d_call: NA
clone_size: once
cdr3_aa: CASSIGTANTGELFF
cdr3_nt: TGTGCCAGTAGTATAGGGACAGCGAACACCGGGGAGCTGTTTTTT

j_call: TRBJ2-5
v_call: TRBV4-1
d_call: TRBD1
clone_size: NA
cdr3_aa: CASSHTTGIQETQYF
cdr3_nt: TGCGCCAGCAGCCACACGACAGGGATCCAAGAGACCCAGTACTTC

j_call: TRBJ2-7
v_call: TRBV19
d_call: TRBD2
clone_size: NA
cdr3_aa: CASSIFGGRGSYEQYF
cdr3_nt: TGTGCCAGTAGTATCTTTGGCGGGAGAGGGTCCTACGAGCAGTACTTC

j_call: TRBJ2-7
v_call: TRBV5-5
d_call: NA
clone_size: NA
cdr3_aa: CASSLWDTTYEQYF
cdr3_nt: TGTGCCAGCAGCTTGTGGGACACTACCTACGAGCAGTACTTC

j_call: TRBJ1-1
v_call: TRBV28
d_call: NA
clone_size: NA
cdr3_aa: CASSSGRGNTEAFF
cdr3_nt: TGTGCCAGCAGTTCGGGACGGGGGAACACTGAAGCTTTCTTT

j_call: TRBJ2-1
v_call: TRBV7-6
d_call: NA
clone_size: NA
cdr3_aa: CASSGSNEQFF
cdr3_nt: TGTGCCAGCTCGGGTTCCAATGAGCAGTTCTTC

j_call: TRBJ2-7
v_call: TRBV27
d_call: TRBD1
clone_size: NA
cdr3_aa: CASSARTGPQYF
cdr3_nt: TGTGCCAGCAGTGCGCGGACAGGCCCTCAGTACTTC

j_call: TRBJ2-2
v_call: TRBV7-9
d_call: NA
clone_size: NA
cdr3_aa: CASSLQGELFF
cdr3_nt: TGTGCCAGCAGCCTCCAGGGGGAGCTGTTTTTT

j_call: TRBJ2-3
v_call: TRBV5-6
d_call: TRBD2
clone_size: NA
cdr3_aa: CASSPIAGGGPSTDTQYF
cdr3_nt: TGTGCCAGCAGCCCGATAGCGGGAGGAGGCCCTAGCACAGATACGCAGTATTTT

j_call: TRBJ1-5
v_call: TRBV5-8
d_call: NA
clone_size: NA
cdr3_aa: CASIPRDRGNQPQHF
cdr3_nt: TGTGCCAGCATCCCTAGAGACAGAGGCAATCAGCCCCAGCATTTT

j_call: TRBJ1-4
v_call: TRBV9
d_call: TRBD1
clone_size: NA
cdr3_aa: CASSVVGGGGEKLFF
cdr3_nt: TGTGCCAGCAGCGTAGTTGGAGGGGGCGGTGAAAAACTGTTTTTT

j_call: TRBJ2-3
v_call: TRBV28
d_call: NA
clone_size: NA
cdr3_aa: CASSRGGPRDTQYF
cdr3_nt: TGTGCCAGCAGTCGAGGAGGACCTCGGGATACGCAGTATTTT

j_call: TRBJ1-5
v_call: TRBV12-5
d_call: NA
clone_size: NA
cdr3_aa: CASGTPTDSNQPQHF
cdr3_nt: TGTGCTAGTGGTACCCCGACAGATAGCAATCAGCCCCAGCATTTT

j_call: TRBJ2-7
v_call: TRBV19
d_call: NA
clone_size: NA
cdr3_aa: CASGGSYEQYF
cdr3_nt: TGTGCCAGCGGGGGCTCCTACGAGCAGTACTTC

j_call: TRBJ2-5
v_call: TRBV2
d_call: NA
clone_size: NA
cdr3_aa: CASTGTQETQYF
cdr3_nt: TGTGCCAGTACGGGGACCCAAGAGACCCAGTACTTC

j_call: TRBJ1-3
v_call: TRBV27
d_call: NA
clone_size: NA
cdr3_aa: CASSLGQGNTIYF
cdr3_nt: TGTGCCAGCAGTTTAGGACAGGGAAACACCATATATTTT

j_call: TRBJ2-7
v_call: TRBV7-6
d_call: TRBD2
clone_size: NA
cdr3_aa: CASSPLAGGPGYEQYF
cdr3_nt: TGTGCCAGCAGCCCCCTAGCGGGAGGCCCGGGATACGAGCAGTACTTC

j_call: TRBJ2-2
v_call: TRBV29-1
d_call: TRBD2
clone_size: NA
cdr3_aa: CSVRLLAGGSNTGELFF
cdr3_nt: TGCAGCGTAAGACTGCTAGCGGGAGGGTCGAACACCGGGGAGCTGTTTTTT

j_call: TRBJ2-1
v_call: TRBV30
d_call: NA
clone_size: NA
cdr3_aa: CAWSVDIEQFF
cdr3_nt: TGTGCCTGGAGTGTCGACATTGAGCAGTTCTTC

j_call: TRBJ2-2
v_call: TRBV7-9
d_call: NA
clone_size: NA
cdr3_aa: CASSLETGYENTGELFF
cdr3_nt: TGTGCCAGCAGCTTAGAAACAGGGTATGAGAACACCGGGGAGCTGTTTTTT

j_call: TRBJ2-2
v_call: TRBV6-5
d_call: NA
clone_size: NA
cdr3_aa: CASSPRGNTGELFF
cdr3_nt: TGTGCCAGCAGTCCCCGGGGGAACACCGGGGAGCTGTTTTTT

j_call: TRBJ2-1
v_call: TRBV12-5
d_call: TRBD1
clone_size: NA
cdr3_aa: CASGTGQGHNEQFF
cdr3_nt: TGTGCTAGTGGAACCGGACAGGGCCACAATGAGCAGTTCTTC

j_call: TRBJ2-1
v_call: TRBV11-2
d_call: NA
clone_size: NA
cdr3_aa: CASSRSSSYNDEQFF
cdr3_nt: TGTGCCAGCAGCCGAAGTAGCTCCTACAATGATGAGCAGTTCTTC

j_call: TRBJ2-7
v_call: TRBV27
d_call: TRBD1
clone_size: NA
cdr3_aa: CANFVDRAFYEQYF
cdr3_nt: TGTGCCAACTTCGTGGACAGGGCTTTCTACGAGCAGTACTTC

j_call: TRBJ1-1
v_call: TRBV18
d_call: TRBD1
clone_size: NA
cdr3_aa: CASSDDRGVASTEAFF
cdr3_nt: TGTGCCAGCTCAGACGACAGGGGGGTGGCGAGCACTGAAGCTTTCTTT

j_call: TRBJ1-5
v_call: TRBV27
d_call: NA
clone_size: NA
cdr3_aa: CASSFPGQPQHF
cdr3_nt: TGTGCCAGCAGTTTTCCCGGTCAGCCCCAGCATTTT

j_call: TRBJ2-1
v_call: TRBV27
d_call: NA
clone_size: NA
cdr3_aa: CATSVGGLSRGQFF
cdr3_nt: TGTGCCACCAGTGTGGGGGGCCTGAGTCGGGGGCAGTTCTTC

j_call: TRBJ2-1
v_call: TRBV29-1
d_call: NA
clone_size: NA
cdr3_aa: CSVMGGRGHNEQFF
cdr3_nt: TGCAGCGTGATGGGGGGCAGGGGCCACAATGAGCAGTTCTTC

j_call: TRBJ2-1
v_call: TRBV10-3
d_call: TRBD2
clone_size: once
cdr3_aa: CAIRLAGEGEQFF
cdr3_nt: TGTGCCATCCGACTAGCGGGAGAGGGTGAGCAGTTCTTC

j_call: TRBJ2-3
v_call: TRBV28
d_call: TRBD2
clone_size: once
cdr3_aa: CASTSGGRYDTQYF
cdr3_nt: TGTGCCAGCACCTCGGGCGGGAGGTATGATACGCAGTATTTT

j_call: TRBJ2-1
v_call: TRBV19
d_call: TRBD2
clone_size: NA
cdr3_aa: CASSTLAGLNNEQFF
cdr3_nt: TGTGCCAGTAGTACTCTAGCGGGACTGAACAATGAGCAGTTCTTC

j_call: TRBJ1-1
v_call: TRBV7-6
d_call: NA
clone_size: few
cdr3_aa: CASSLAGLTEAFF
cdr3_nt: TGTGCCAGCAGCTTAGCGGGTTTGACTGAAGCTTTCTTT

j_call: TRBJ2-7
v_call: TRBV19
d_call: TRBD2
clone_size: NA
cdr3_aa: CASSPGTSGRAVYEQYF
cdr3_nt: TGTGCCAGTAGTCCAGGGACTAGCGGGAGGGCCGTCTACGAGCAGTACTTC

j_call: TRBJ1-1
v_call: TRBV2
d_call: NA
clone_size: NA
cdr3_aa: CASSLQGAGTEAFF
cdr3_nt: TGTGCCAGCAGTCTCCAGGGTGCGGGCACTGAAGCTTTCTTT

j_call: TRBJ2-1
v_call: TRBV5-3
d_call: NA
clone_size: NA
cdr3_aa: CARSWADNSDNEQFF
cdr3_nt: TGTGCCAGAAGCTGGGCGGATAATAGCGACAATGAGCAGTTCTTC

j_call: TRBJ2-5
v_call: TRBV6-6
d_call: TRBD2
clone_size: NA
cdr3_aa: CASIDSGSRRETQYF
cdr3_nt: TGTGCCAGCATAGACAGCGGGAGTCGTCGAGAGACCCAGTACTTC

j_call: TRBJ2-7
v_call: TRBV21-1
d_call: NA
clone_size: NA
cdr3_aa: CASSKEGGQGLSYEQYF
cdr3_nt: TGTGCCAGCAGCAAAGAGGGAGGACAGGGGCTTTCCTACGAGCAGTACTTC

j_call: TRBJ2-7
v_call: TRBV6-1
d_call: NA
clone_size: NA
cdr3_aa: CATIADAYEQYF
cdr3_nt: TGTGCCACCATAGCGGATGCCTACGAGCAGTACTTC

j_call: TRBJ2-1
v_call: TRBV29-1
d_call: TRBD2
clone_size: NA
cdr3_aa: CSVFLAGGKGFSYNEQFF
cdr3_nt: TGCAGCGTGTTTCTAGCGGGAGGGAAAGGTTTCTCCTACAATGAGCAGTTCTTC

j_call: TRBJ2-1
v_call: TRBV4-1
d_call: TRBD1
clone_size: NA
cdr3_aa: CASSHRQGRGEQFF
cdr3_nt: TGCGCCAGCAGCCATCGACAGGGCCGAGGGGAGCAGTTCTTC

j_call: TRBJ1-1
v_call: TRBV28
d_call: NA
clone_size: NA
cdr3_aa: CASRTGLNTEAFF
cdr3_nt: TGTGCCAGCAGAACTGGATTGAACACTGAAGCTTTCTTT

j_call: TRBJ2-1
v_call: TRBV27
d_call: TRBD2
clone_size: NA
cdr3_aa: CASTPSGRAEQFF
cdr3_nt: TGTGCCAGCACCCCTAGCGGGAGGGCCGAGCAGTTCTTC

j_call: TRBJ2-1
v_call: TRBV2
d_call: TRBD2
clone_size: NA
cdr3_aa: CASRGVAGFSYNEQFF
cdr3_nt: TGTGCCAGCAGGGGGGTAGCGGGATTCTCCTACAATGAGCAGTTCTTC

j_call: TRBJ2-3
v_call: TRBV9
d_call: NA
clone_size: NA
cdr3_aa: CASSVEHSSLGTDTQYF
cdr3_nt: TGTGCCAGCAGCGTAGAGCACTCCTCACTTGGCACAGATACGCAGTATTTT